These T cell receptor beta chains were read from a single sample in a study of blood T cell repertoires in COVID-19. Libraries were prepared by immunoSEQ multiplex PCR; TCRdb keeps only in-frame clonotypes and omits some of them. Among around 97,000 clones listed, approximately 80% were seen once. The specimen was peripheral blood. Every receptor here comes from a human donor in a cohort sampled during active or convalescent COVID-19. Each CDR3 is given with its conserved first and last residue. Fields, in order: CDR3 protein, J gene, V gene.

CDR3: CASSPRTGVMNTEAFF
J: TRBJ1-1
V: TRBV5-4

CDR3: CASSVEGRGSGNTIYF
J: TRBJ1-3
V: TRBV5-1

CDR3: CSASPGNTGELFF
J: TRBJ2-2
V: TRBV20-1

CDR3: CAWNQEAAYGYTF
J: TRBJ1-2
V: TRBV30

CDR3: CASSTWSGGSGDTQYF
J: TRBJ2-3
V: TRBV9

CDR3: CSAGGGEGYTF
J: TRBJ1-2
V: TRBV20-1

CDR3: CASSRAYEQYF
J: TRBJ2-7
V: TRBV2

CDR3: CASSQEQRGLDEQYF
J: TRBJ2-7
V: TRBV4-3

CDR3: CASSQGQRDNSPLHF
J: TRBJ1-6
V: TRBV18

CDR3: CASRMGRNNSPLHF
J: TRBJ1-6
V: TRBV2

CDR3: CASSPFPRGNTIYF
J: TRBJ1-3
V: TRBV18

CDR3: CASSEGGETQYF
J: TRBJ2-5
V: TRBV19

CDR3: CASRHTDTQYF
J: TRBJ2-3
V: TRBV6-5

CDR3: CASTRISRGNQPQHF
J: TRBJ1-5
V: TRBV2

CDR3: CASSLGRYAGTGGANYGYTF
J: TRBJ1-2
V: TRBV13

CDR3: CASSSGQVGQPQHF
J: TRBJ1-5
V: TRBV28

CDR3: CASSQDRANEKLFF
J: TRBJ1-4
V: TRBV3-1/TRBV3-2

CDR3: CASSVRGGIYGYTF
J: TRBJ1-2
V: TRBV19

CDR3: CASSDGAVGRYEQYF
J: TRBJ2-7
V: TRBV6-1

CDR3: CASSTGQNKGETQYF
J: TRBJ2-5
V: TRBV11-2

CDR3: CASGLLPGNSPLHF
J: TRBJ1-6
V: TRBV12-5

CDR3: CASSRGQGNTIYF
J: TRBJ1-3
V: TRBV21-1